This T cell receptor beta chain was observed in a study of beta chain features in type 1 diabetes (dated by TCRdb to between 2017 and 2018). Context from the whole study: Patients and healthy donors did not differ in mean age, gender distribution, total cell number or subset yield. Whereas all 30 or so donors provided naive and central memory subsets, regulatory and stem cell-like memory subsets were isolated from just 8 patients and roughly 8 healthy donors. A total of 100 million to 110 million sorted cells were examined across all samples, and a strong correlation was observed between cell number per subset and RNA yield. In the study, recently diagnosed type 1 diabetes patients and matched healthy donors were compared on the TCRB repertoires of their sorted circulating CD4+ T cell subsets. The study at large found these results: Shorter templates might be favored by PCR, yet because patient and control samples were amplified and corrected together, any such skew would affect both groups equally. Fewer insertions and more nucleotide deletions at VDJ recombination sites were observed in patients with type 1 diabetes, implying thymic rearrangement abnormalities. HLA sub-analyses involved small numbers of individuals, so any influence of HLA type on TCRB rearrangement remained unresolved. Naive, central memory and regulatory TCRB repertoires appeared more similar among patients than among healthy donors. Sequencing cDNA rather than genomic DNA could over-represent highly expressing activated cells, although activation and CD3 levels did not differ between groups. Type 1 diabetes patients showed a moderate but significant shortening of TCRB CDR3 length in all four CD4+ subsets.

This clone occurred a few times. Its antigen specificity is not known. No much larger clone exists at a distance of one base, and base qualities are not known. The High Capacity cDNA Reverse Transcription Kit was used to reverse transcribe all of the isolated RNA, meaning that expressed TCRB transcripts were what got sequenced. Naive, central memory and regulatory T cell samples underwent deep immunoSEQ sequencing, averaging about 3.57 million total reads per sample. After sorted cells were lysed in RLT buffer, RNA was extracted with DNase-treated RNeasy Micro or Mini kits, with the choice depending on cell number. To prevent cross-contamination, each cell subset was processed individually, whereas patient and healthy donor samples were processed jointly. Using the immunoSEQ multiplex PCR, TCRB sequences were amplified from cDNA into 87-bp fragments spanning the CDR3 region. Amplicons were sequenced on the Illumina HiSeq platform. As for how the authors treated the data: PCR bias was corrected computationally using synthetic template baselines, and reads within Hamming distance 2 were collapsed, with unmergeable singletons discarded. Reads were aligned to IMGT to assign V, D and J genes, CDR3 length, and insertions or deletions at six rearrangement sites. Within each subset, clonotype counts were normalized to sorted cell number, and only after that were true diversity and Gini coefficients computed with the tcR R package. Repertoire sharing was quantified using the overlap coefficient calculated on TCRB nucleotide sequences. TCRdb stores this immuneACCESS table with in-frame sequences only. Part of the clones is absent; in the studies checked, under half of the shortfall reflects unresolved V genes, and no reason is known for the rest. Clonal size and the V and J genes are those of that table, whereas D and trimming came from the DNA. Present in this sample are 300,000 to 350,000 clones, around 8% of which were seen just once. The ten top clones hold around 0.45% of the sample.

Each donor gave one peripheral blood draw, approximately 100 mL on average, collected into heparinised tubes. Naive, central memory, regulatory and stem cell-like memory CD4+ T cells were sorted on a BD FACSAria II using a panel including CD45RO, CCR7, CD25, CD127, CD95 and CD27. All sorted populations exceeded 95% purity. PBMCs were isolated immediately by Lymphoprep density gradient centrifugation and stained directly without culture. Samples were stained and sorted in pairs, with one healthy donor and one patient per experiment, so that batch effects were minimized. Including the terminal cysteine and phenylalanine, the CDR3 comprises 16 residues. Only CDR3 DNA is held: 48 bases, read in frame from base 1. CDR1 and CDR2 are drawn from the germline V gene: LGHNA, YSLEER. V drops 0 bases and J drops 2 bases, leaving 10 bases in between.

Material: central memory CD4+ T cells from blood. The sequence links TRBV4-3 to TRBJ2-2; the D gene is perhaps TRBD1, on 5 matching bases. The TCR originated in a woman aged 18-29 years in good health. CDR3 protein: CASSQDYDRNTGELFF. The DNA is TGCGCCAGCAGCCAAGATTATGACAGAAACACCGGGGAGCTGTTTTTT.